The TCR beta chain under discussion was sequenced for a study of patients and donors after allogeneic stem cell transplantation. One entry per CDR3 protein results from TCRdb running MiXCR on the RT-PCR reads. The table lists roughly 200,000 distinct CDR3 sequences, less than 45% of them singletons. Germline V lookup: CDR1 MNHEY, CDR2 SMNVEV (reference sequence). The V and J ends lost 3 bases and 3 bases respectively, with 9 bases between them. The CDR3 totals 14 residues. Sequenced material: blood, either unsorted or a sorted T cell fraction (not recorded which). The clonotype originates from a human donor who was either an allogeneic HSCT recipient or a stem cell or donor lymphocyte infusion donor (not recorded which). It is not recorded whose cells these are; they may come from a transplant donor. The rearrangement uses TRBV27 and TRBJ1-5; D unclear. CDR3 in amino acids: CASSFLDPNQPQHF. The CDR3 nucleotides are TGTGCCAGCAGTTTCCTGGATCCCAATCAGCCCCAGCATTTT.